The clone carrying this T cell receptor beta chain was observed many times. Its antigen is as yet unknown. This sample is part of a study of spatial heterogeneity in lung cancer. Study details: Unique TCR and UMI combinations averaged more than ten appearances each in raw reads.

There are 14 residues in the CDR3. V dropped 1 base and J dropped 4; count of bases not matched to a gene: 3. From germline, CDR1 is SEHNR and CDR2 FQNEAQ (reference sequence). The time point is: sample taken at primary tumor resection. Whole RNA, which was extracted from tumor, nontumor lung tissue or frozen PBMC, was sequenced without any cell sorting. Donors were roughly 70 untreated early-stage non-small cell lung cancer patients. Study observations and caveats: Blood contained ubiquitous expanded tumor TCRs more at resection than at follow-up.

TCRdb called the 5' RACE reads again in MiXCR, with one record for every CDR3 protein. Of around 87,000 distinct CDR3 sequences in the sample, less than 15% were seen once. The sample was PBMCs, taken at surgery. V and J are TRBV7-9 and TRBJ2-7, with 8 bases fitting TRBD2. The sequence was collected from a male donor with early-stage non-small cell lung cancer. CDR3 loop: CASSLVAGTYEQYF. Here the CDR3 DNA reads TGTGCCAGCAGCTTAGTAGCGGGAACGTACGAGCAGTACTTC. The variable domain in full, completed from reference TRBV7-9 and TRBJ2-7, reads DTGVSQNPRHKITKRGQNVTFRCDPISEHNRLYWYRQTLGQGPEFLTYFQNEAQLEKSRLLSDRFSAERPKGSFSTLEIQRTEQGDSAMYLCASSLVAGTYEQYFGPGTRLTVT.